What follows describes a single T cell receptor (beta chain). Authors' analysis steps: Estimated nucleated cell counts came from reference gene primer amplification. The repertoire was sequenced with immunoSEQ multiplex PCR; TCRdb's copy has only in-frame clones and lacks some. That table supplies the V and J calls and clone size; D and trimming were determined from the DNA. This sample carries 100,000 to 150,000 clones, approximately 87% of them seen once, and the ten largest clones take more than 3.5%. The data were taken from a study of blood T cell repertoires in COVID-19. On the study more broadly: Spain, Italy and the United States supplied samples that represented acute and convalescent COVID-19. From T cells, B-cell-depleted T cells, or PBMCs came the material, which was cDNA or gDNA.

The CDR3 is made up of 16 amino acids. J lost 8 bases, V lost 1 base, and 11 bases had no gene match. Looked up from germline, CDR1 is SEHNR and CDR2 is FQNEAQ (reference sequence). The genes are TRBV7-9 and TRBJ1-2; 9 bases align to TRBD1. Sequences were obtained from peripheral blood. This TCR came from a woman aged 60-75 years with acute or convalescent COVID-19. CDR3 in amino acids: CASSLGTGQGIGGYTF. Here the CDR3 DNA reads TGTGCCAGCAGCTTAGGAACGGGACAGGGAATCGGAGGCTACACCTTC.